These 17 T cell receptor beta chains originate from one sample sequenced in a study of T cells in Graves' hyperthyroidism and ophthalmopathy (dated by TCRdb to the late 2010s). Libraries came from multiplex PCR. This sample was sequenced with an Illumina HiSeq 2000. The TCR beta CDR3 regions were amplified from the RNA transcripts. The first round of RT-PCR for the TCR CDR3 was performed with the HTBI primer set and the Qiagen OneStep RT-PCR kit. TCRdb reran the public reads through fastp at Q25 and MiXCR, keeping productive beta chains. Entries are consolidated by CDR3 protein sequence, retaining the most common genes and DNA. The sample records 700,000 or so distinct CDR3 sequences, more than 14% of which are singletons. The top ten clonotypes cover 12% of the sample. The sample consisted of blood. These receptors were collected from a woman aged 50 to 65 with Graves' ophthalmopathy.

This clonotype showed up many times. The V and J genes are TRBV7-8 and TRBJ2-4; no reliable D call. Per the germline V gene, CDR1 is SGHVS and CDR2 is FQNEAQ. The CDR3 runs to 14 residues. V was cut by 5 bases and J by 5 bases, with 13 bases left in between. CDR3 in amino acids: CASSPGRVQNIQYF. The CDR3 DNA reads TGTGCCAGCAGCCCCGGAAGGGTACAAAACATTCAGTACTTC.

V is TRBV18 and J is TRBJ1-1; maybe TRBD1 (5 bases). The CDR3 loop spans 12 amino acids. V lost 6 bases and J 10 bases, leaving 15 bases between the germline ends. Germline V gene sequence: CDR1 KGHSH, CDR2 LQKENI. The CDR3 nucleotides read TGTGCCAGCTCGCCAGCCGCCCAGGGAGCTTTCTTT. It yields the protein CASSPAAQGAFF.

This clonotype showed up just a few times. The CDR3 reads CATSRRQGLAKNIQYF. In DNA form, the CDR3 reads TGTGCCACCAGCAGGCGACAGGGATTAGCCAAAAACATTCAGTACTTC. The rearrangement joins TRBV15 to TRBJ2-4, with 7 bases that match TRBD1. The CDR3 sequence is 16 residues long. The V segment lost 3 bases and the J segment 0 bases; nucleotides outside the gene matches: 5. The germline V gene encodes CDR1 LNHNV and CDR2 YYDKDF (reference sequence).

This clonotype occurred once. The chain combines TRBV5-1 with TRBJ2-1; unclear D gene. The CDR3 is made up of 13 amino acids. Per germline, CDR1 SGHRS and CDR2 YFSETQ. Trimming shortened V by 4 bases and J by 6 bases, and 11 bases separated the two germline ends. CDR3 in DNA: TGCGCCAGCAGCGAAACGACGTGCAATGAGCAGTTCTTC. It encodes CASSETTCNEQFF.

Only a few counts were recorded for this clonotype. The CDR3: CSARGPTDPGELFF. DNA of the CDR3: TGCAGTGCTAGGGGACCTACAGACCCCGGGGAGCTGTTTTTT. The V call is TRBV20-1, the J call TRBJ2-2; D assignment may be TRBD1 or TRBD2 (5 bases each). CDR3 size: 14 residues. Trimming took 3 bases from V and 6 from J, leaving 14 bases between them. Germline V gives CDR1 DFQATT, CDR2 SNEGSKA (reference sequence).

This clonotype showed up many times. V and J are TRBV2 and TRBJ2-5; TRBD1 matches 7 bases. Per germline, CDR1 SNHLY and CDR2 FYNNEI. The CDR3 spans 16 residues. Trimming took 6 bases from V and 5 from J; bases not matched to a gene: 15. CDR3 amino acids: CASRLQGWGTSETQYF. In nucleotides, the CDR3 is TGTGCCAGCAGGCTACAGGGGTGGGGTACAAGTGAGACCCAGTACTTC.

The table lists this clonotype with many counts. The J gene is TRBJ1-4, the V gene TRBV2; no clear D gene. V was shortened by 6 bases and J by 0 bases, with 8 bases between the two germline ends. The germline V gene encodes CDR1 SNHLY and CDR2 FYNNEI. CDR3 size: 14 residues. The CDR3 is CASSGGTTNEKLFF. Here the CDR3 DNA reads TGTGCCAGCAGCGGAGGGACAACTAATGAAAAACTGTTTTTT.

This clonotype was seen a few times. This sequence joins TRBV4-3 and TRBJ2-1, with D hard to call. Germline V gene data show CDR1 as LGHNA and CDR2 as YSLEER. V was shortened by 1 base and J by 0 bases, with 7 bases between the two germline ends. CDR3 length: 15 amino acids. CDR3 residues: CASSQVGDSYNEQFF. In DNA, the CDR3 is TGCGCCAGCAGCCAAGTGGGCGACTCCTACAATGAGCAGTTCTTC.

Many counts were recorded for this clonotype. This chain connects TRBV20-1 to TRBJ2-7; perhaps TRBD2 as D (6 bases). Per the germline V gene, CDR1 is DFQATT and CDR2 is SNEGSKA (reference sequence). The CDR3 extends over 14 amino acids. Trimming took off 5 bases at V and 4 bases at J, with 18 bases between the two ends. The CDR3 is CSADYGGAHYEQYF. The CDR3 region has the DNA TGCAGTGCTGACTATGGAGGGGCACATTACGAGCAGTACTTC.

The chain employs TRBV15 and TRBJ2-7; D gene ambiguous. V shed 1 base and J shed 2 bases, with 15 bases lying between them. The CDR3 has 16 residues. The germline V gene has CDR1 LNHNV and CDR2 YYDKDF (reference sequence). CDR3 protein: CATSRGRLGSTYEQYF. The CDR3 coding sequence is TGTGCCACCAGCAGAGGCCGATTAGGATCCACCTACGAGCAGTACTTC.

The rearrangement uses TRBV9 and TRBJ2-3, with D uncertain. Trimming took 4 bases from V and 0 from J, leaving 12 bases between them. CDR3 length: 15 amino acids. The germline CDR1 and CDR2 sequences are SGDLS and YYNGEE. CDR3 coding DNA: TGTGCCAGCAGCCCCCCTGGTTCTAGCACAGATACGCAGTATTTT. This gives the protein CASSPPGSSTDTQYF.

A word on this clonotype: A much larger clone is a single base away; this may be a read error. The rearrangement uses TRBV28 and TRBJ2-3; D tentatively reads TRBD1 or TRBD2 (7 bases each). Per the germline V gene, CDR1 is MDHEN and CDR2 is SYDVKM. The CDR3 covers 16 residues. Written as DNA, the CDR3 is TGTGCCAGCGGTTTAAGGCTGACAGGGAGGGCAGATACGCAGTATTTT. This codes for CASGLRLTGRADTQYF.

About this clonotype: Given a much more abundant clone one base away, this may be a read error. J is TRBJ2-7 and V is TRBV11-2; tentative D call: TRBD2 (6 bases). CDR1 SGHAT and CDR2 FQNNGV come from the germline V gene. V lost 0 bases, J lost 9 bases, and 9 bases lay in between. The CDR3 is 12 residues long. The DNA of the CDR3 is TGTGCCAGCAGCTTAGACTTGCGGGGGCAGTACTTC. Its protein product is CASSLDLRGQYF.

This clonotype showed up just a few times. The J gene is TRBJ1-4, the V gene TRBV28, with a possible D match to TRBD1 (6 bases). The germline V and J ends were trimmed by 3 bases and 6 bases, with 17 bases remaining between them. CDR1 MDHEN and CDR2 SYDVKM come from the germline V gene. CDR3 length: 16 residues. The CDR3 here is CASSLSWAGAYEKLFF. CDR3 bases: TGTGCCAGCAGTTTGAGTTGGGCAGGGGCATATGAAAAACTGTTTTTT.

The sample holds many counts of this clonotype. The rearrangement joins TRBV27 to TRBJ1-5, with D possibly matching TRBD1 (6 bases). The V gene's germline CDR1 is MNHEY and CDR2 SMNVEV (reference sequence). Trimming cost V 5 bases and J 5 bases, with 10 bases left between them. The CDR3 spans 13 residues. CDR3 in amino acids: CASSLHRDQPQHF. In DNA form, the CDR3 reads TGTGCCAGCAGTCTCCACAGGGATCAGCCCCAGCATTTT.

This clonotype was picked up many times. CDR3 coding DNA: TGTGCCAGCAGCTCGAACTCGGGGGGGGAAGAGACCCAGTACTTC. This translates into CASSSNSGGEETQYF. This chain links TRBV7-3 with TRBJ2-5, with TRBD2 matching over 8 bases. The CDR3 has 15 residues. V dropped 4 bases and J dropped 3; count of bases not matched to a gene: 7. CDR1 is SGHTA and CDR2 is FQGTGA in the germline V gene.

With respect to this clonotype: At one end, the junction sequence differs from germline, possibly due to a read error. The J gene is TRBJ1-1, the V gene TRBV5-6; D not resolved. The CDR3 has 13 amino acids. Germline V gene lookup returns CDR1 SGHDT and CDR2 YYEEEE. This chain's CDR3 is CASSLDVNTEVFF. CDR3 DNA sequence: TGTGCCAGCAGCTTGGACGTGAACACTGAAGTTTTCTTT.